This T cell receptor (beta chain) was observed in a study of graft-versus-host responses after intestinal transplantation. Background on the study: For 3 to 4 years after anti-thymocyte globulin induction, all recipients took tacrolimus and steroids.

On this clone itself: Its antigen is not identified.

The CDR3 has 20 residues. Germline V lookup: CDR1 SGDLS, CDR2 YYNGEE. The V gene end was trimmed by 0 bases and the J gene end by 0 bases; junction bases not matched to a gene: 9. Profiling relied on immunoSEQ multiplex PCR, and the TCRdb table lists in-frame clones only, not all of them. This table holds about 39,000 clones, over 90% found once. This TCR came from a human donor who was the organ donor for an intestinal transplant. The sample was unstimulated CD8+ T cells sorted from spleen or lymph node cells, taken before transplant. This chain joins TRBV9 and TRBJ2-1; 13 bases line up with TRBD2. The CDR3, as DNA: TGTGCCAGCAGCGTAGCTCCTAGGACTAGCGGGAGAAACTCCTACAATGAGCAGTTCTTC. The encoded protein is CASSVAPRTSGRNSYNEQFF.